This TCR beta chain was captured by sequencing in a study of CD8+ T cells in alopecia areata. As for the study in general: Treated patients received oral tofacitinib, 5 to 10 mg twice daily.

In each case, RNA was isolated and then reverse transcribed into cDNA as the sequencing template. TCRdb's table, derived via immunoSEQ multiplex PCR, lists solely in-frame clones and lacks some. The sample holds 100,000 to 120,000 clones; roughly three fifths are singletons and the top ten take around 3.4%. The treatment: oral pan-JAK inhibitor, 5-10 mg twice daily. In germline, CDR1 is GTSNPN, CDR2 SVGIG (reference sequence). Deletions cut 6 bases from V and 3 bases from J, with 14 bases between. This CDR3 has 13 residues. In the case of this clone: Its target is unknown.

Findings and limits, study-wide: The treated group had a single nonresponder, limiting CD8+ expansion-response conclusions. Lesional scalp, notably in alopecia totalis/universalis, had clonality above that of normal scalp. Compared with mice, patients displayed less clear TCR sharing, possibly for HLA-related reasons.

The starting material was CD4+ T cells sorted from blood, obtained at week 24, from a patient treated with tofacitinib. This chain connects TRBV30 to TRBJ1-2, with D perhaps TRBD1 (6 bases). This TCR derives from a human donor with alopecia areata. This CDR3 is CACPSGDYYGYTF. DNA of the CDR3: TGTGCCTGCCCCTCAGGGGACTACTATGGCTACACCTTC.